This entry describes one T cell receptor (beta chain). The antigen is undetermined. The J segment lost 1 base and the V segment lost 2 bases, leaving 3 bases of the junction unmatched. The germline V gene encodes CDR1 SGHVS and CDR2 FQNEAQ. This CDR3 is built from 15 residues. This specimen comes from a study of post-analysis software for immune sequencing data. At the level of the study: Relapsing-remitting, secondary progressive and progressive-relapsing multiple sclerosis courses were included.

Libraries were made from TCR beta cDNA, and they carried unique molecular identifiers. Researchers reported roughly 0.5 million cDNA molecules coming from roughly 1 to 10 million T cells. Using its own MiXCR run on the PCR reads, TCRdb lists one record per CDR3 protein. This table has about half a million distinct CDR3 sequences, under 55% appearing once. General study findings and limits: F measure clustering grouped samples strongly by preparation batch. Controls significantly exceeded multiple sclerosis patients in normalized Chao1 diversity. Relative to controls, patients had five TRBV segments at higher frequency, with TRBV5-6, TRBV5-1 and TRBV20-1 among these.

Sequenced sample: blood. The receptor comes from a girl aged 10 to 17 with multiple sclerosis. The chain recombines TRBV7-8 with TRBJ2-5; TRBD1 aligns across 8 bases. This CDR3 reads CASSLNRGAQETQYF. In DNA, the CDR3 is TGTGCCAGCAGCTTAAACAGGGGGGCCCAAGAGACCCAGTACTTC.